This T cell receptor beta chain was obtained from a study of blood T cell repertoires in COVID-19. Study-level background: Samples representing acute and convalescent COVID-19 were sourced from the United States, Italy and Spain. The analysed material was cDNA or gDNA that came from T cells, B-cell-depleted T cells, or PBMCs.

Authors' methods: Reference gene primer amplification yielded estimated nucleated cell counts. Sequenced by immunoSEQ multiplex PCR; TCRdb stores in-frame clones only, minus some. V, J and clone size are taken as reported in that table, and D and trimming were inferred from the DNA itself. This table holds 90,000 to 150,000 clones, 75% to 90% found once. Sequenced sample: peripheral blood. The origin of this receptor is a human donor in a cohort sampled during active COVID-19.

The CDR3: CASSPPGQYNSPLHF. CDR3 DNA sequence: TGTGCCAGCAGCCCGCCGGGACAGTATAATTCACCCCTCCACTTT. This sequence joins TRBV14 and TRBJ1-6, with 7 positions matching TRBD1. Germline-derived CDR1 and CDR2 are SGHDN and FVKESK. This CDR3 comprises 15 residues. Trimming removed 4 bases from V and 4 bases from J; junction bases left unmatched: 4.